A single sample gave rise to the 25 T cell receptor beta chains below, sequenced in a study of OX40 agonist ivuxolimab in advanced cancers. Library creation used the immunoSEQ multiplex PCR assay. TCRdb stores this immuneACCESS table with in-frame sequences only. Part of the clones is absent; in the studies checked, under half of the shortfall reflects unresolved V genes, and no reason is known for the rest. Across this sample there are around 60,000 clones, with about 91% seen only once. The ten top clones hold more than 9.5% of the sample. Sequenced here: CD4+ or CD8+ T cells sorted from blood, sampled in a trial of the OX40 agonist ivuxolimab. The receptors here all came from an adult with an advanced solid tumor such as melanoma, head and neck, liver or kidney cancer.

This clone was observed a single time. The chain carries TRBV5-5 and TRBJ2-7, with TRBD1 matching 7 bases. The CDR3 is 14 amino acids. Germline loops: CDR1 SGHKS, CDR2 YYEKEE (reference sequence). J lost 2 bases, V lost 6 bases, and 8 bases had no gene match. CDR3 amino acids: CASTPTGQTYEQYF. In DNA form, the CDR3 reads TGTGCCAGCACCCCCACGGGACAGACCTACGAGCAGTACTTC.

This chain uses TRBV14 with TRBJ2-7, with TRBD2 matching over 8 bases. V was pared by 0 bases and J by 1 base, with 8 bases of the junction left unmatched. Germline V gene lookup returns CDR1 SGHDN and CDR2 FVKESK. This CDR3 region has 17 residues. The CDR3 is CASSQEETGTSSYEQYF. The CDR3 DNA is TGTGCCAGCAGCCAAGAAGAAACCGGGACTAGTTCCTACGAGCAGTACTTC.

The gene calls are TRBV7-6 and TRBJ2-7; D remains unclear. Germline CDR1 SGHVS, CDR2 FNYEAQ. This CDR3 has 20 residues. Trimming pared 1 base from V and 2 bases from J, leaving 27 bases between. DNA for the CDR3: TGTGCCAGCAGCTTAGAACCGAGGCAGGCATCCTACGACGCTACCTACGAGCAGTACTTC. It codes for CASSLEPRQASYDATYEQYF.

V is TRBV6-1 and J is TRBJ1-1, with D unclear. Trimming took 5 bases from V and 4 from J, leaving 8 bases between them. The CDR3 covers 12 residues. CDR1 is MNHNS, CDR2 SASEGT, per germline. CDR3 sequence (DNA): TGTGCCAGCAGTCCCCTGGGCACTGAAGCTTTCTTT. Its translation: CASSPLGTEAFF.

The chain uses TRBV27 and TRBJ1-1; D remains ambiguous. The CDR3 contains 13 residues. V dropped 7 bases and J dropped 1 base, with 10 bases sitting between them. Germline CDR1 is MNHEY and CDR2 is SMNVEV (reference sequence). The CDR3 nucleotides read TGTGCCAGCAAAGGATCGTCGAACACTGAAGCTTTCTTT. This sequence encodes CASKGSSNTEAFF.

This clone was detected once. The J gene is TRBJ2-1, the V gene TRBV21-1; the table assigns TRBD2, which was not confirmed against the DNA. TRBV21-1 is deemed a pseudogene. This CDR3 spans 18 amino acids. The CDR3 nucleotides are TGTGCCAGCAGCAGACTAGCGGGAGGGCGGATTTTCTACAATGAGCAGTTCTTC. It specifies CASSRLAGGRIFYNEQFF.

This chain connects TRBV29-1 to TRBJ2-7; 12 nucleotides agree with TRBD2. The CDR3 sequence is 18 residues long. After removal of 0 bases from V and 1 base from J, the junction contained 10 bases not matched to a gene. Germline V lookup: CDR1 SQVTM, CDR2 ANQGSEA. CDR3: CSVEEVGIGLAGSYEQYF. CDR3 sequence (DNA): TGCAGCGTTGAAGAAGTGGGGATCGGACTAGCGGGATCCTACGAGCAGTACTTC.

As concerns this clone: A read error may account for a junction end that differs from germline. V gene TRBV6-1 combines with J gene TRBJ2-5; D is perhaps TRBD2 (7 bases). This CDR3 has 14 amino acids. Germline CDR1 and CDR2: MNHNS and SASEGT. The CDR3 DNA is TGTGCCAGCACTCCTCATGGGGGGCGGGGGACCGAGTACTTC. Translating gives CASTPHGGRGTEYF.

This clone occurred once. The V and J genes are TRBV9 and TRBJ2-1; TRBD2 matches 10 bases. Losses at the gene ends were 4 bases for V and 4 bases for J; bases not matched to a gene: 14. Germline CDR1 is SGDLS and CDR2 is YYNGEE. The CDR3 sequence is 18 residues long. The CDR3 here is CASSLRLTGAGGYNEQFF. The CDR3 bases are TGTGCCAGCAGCCTAAGACTGACGGGAGCGGGAGGGTACAATGAGCAGTTCTTC.

The V gene is TRBV7-9, the J gene TRBJ2-1; TRBD1 agrees at 7 bases. The CDR3 totals 16 residues. The V gene end was trimmed by 4 bases and the J gene end by 7 bases; junction bases not matched to a gene: 13. CDR1 and CDR2 (germline): SEHNR, FQNEAQ (reference sequence). In nucleotides, the CDR3 is TGTGCCAGCAGCTCCCGCGTCGGGACAGAGGAAAATGAGCAGTTCTTC. It codes for CASSSRVGTEENEQFF.

This chain connects TRBV9 to TRBJ1-2; D possibly corresponds to TRBD1 (6 bases). There are 15 residues in the CDR3. The V end lost 3 bases, the J end lost 1 base, and 13 bases lay between the germline ends. Germline V gene sequence: CDR1 SGDLS, CDR2 YYNGEE. This CDR3 is CASSGYREGNYGYTF. DNA of the CDR3: TGTGCCAGCAGCGGTTACAGGGAAGGTAACTATGGCTACACCTTC.

This chain connects TRBV7-7 to TRBJ1-1, with D perhaps TRBD1 (5 bases). Germline CDR1 is SSHAT and CDR2 is FNYEAQ (reference sequence). The CDR3 sequence is 13 residues long. The V and J ends lost 3 bases and 5 bases respectively, with 10 bases between them. The CDR3 loop is CASSLGQGTEAFF. CDR3 bases: TGTGCCAGCAGCTTGGGGCAGGGTACTGAAGCTTTCTTT. Together with reference TRBV7-7 and TRBJ1-1, the CDR3 gives the full variable domain: GAGVSQSPRYKVTKRGQDVTLRCDPISSHATLYWYQQALGQGPEFLTYFNYEAQPDKSGLPSDRFSAERPEGSISTLTIQRTEQRDSAMYRCASSLGQGTEAFFGQGTRLTVV.

Written as DNA, the CDR3 is TGTGCCAGTAGTATAATCGGCGGGAACACCTACGAGCAGTACTTC. Translation gives CASSIIGGNTYEQYF. The J gene is TRBJ2-7, the V gene TRBV19; perhaps TRBD2 as D (6 bases). The V end lost 2 bases, the J end lost 2 bases, and 13 bases lay between the germline ends. The CDR3 runs to 15 residues. Germline V gene lookup returns CDR1 LNHDA and CDR2 SQIVND (reference sequence).

J is TRBJ2-7 and V is TRBV4-1, with D possibly being TRBD2 (6 bases). The length of the CDR3 is 14 residues. Per germline, CDR1 MGHRA and CDR2 YSYEKL. V was cut by 4 bases and J by 3 bases, with 13 bases left in between. CDR3 DNA: TGCGCCAGCAGCCTGAGGGACTCCGACTACGAGCAGTACTTC. It encodes CASSLRDSDYEQYF.

This chain uses TRBV18 with TRBJ1-2, with D possibly matching TRBD1 (6 bases). The germline CDR1 and CDR2 sequences are KGHSH and LQKENI. The CDR3 covers 15 residues. V was clipped by 6 bases and J by 6 bases, with 20 bases between them. The CDR3: CASSPVGGPVDGYTF. The CDR3 region has the DNA TGTGCCAGCTCTCCCGTCGGGGGCCCGGTGGATGGCTACACCTTC.

The rearrangement uses TRBV11-3 and TRBJ2-2; the match to TRBD1 covers 7 bases. The CDR3 length is 13 residues. CDR1 is SGHNT, CDR2 YENEEA, per germline. Unmatched junction bases numbered 2, after V lost 5 bases and J lost 5 bases. CDR3: CASSQTGTGELFF. CDR3 bases: TGTGCCAGCAGCCAGACAGGGACCGGGGAGCTGTTTTTT.

The chain carries TRBV9 and TRBJ2-1, with D possibly matching TRBD2 (6 bases). CDR3 length equals 15 residues. Deletions cut 6 bases from V and 3 bases from J, with 16 bases between. Germline CDR1 reads SGDLS; CDR2 reads YYNGEE. CDR3 DNA sequence: TGTGCCAGCACCAGAGTACTAGCTGACTACAATGAGCAGTTCTTC. Translation gives CASTRVLADYNEQFF.

This chain links TRBV14 with TRBJ2-7, with D perhaps TRBD1 or TRBD2 (5 bases each). Trimming pared 1 base from V and 0 bases from J, leaving 19 bases between. Germline lookup yields CDR1 SGHDN and CDR2 FVKESK. The CDR3 extends over 18 amino acids. As DNA, the CDR3 is TGTGCCAGCAGCCAAGTGAGACGGTTTGGGGGAGCCTCCTACGAGCAGTACTTC. Translating gives CASSQVRRFGGASYEQYF.

The chain links TRBV27 to TRBJ2-2; D is perhaps TRBD2 (5 bases). The germline V gene encodes CDR1 MNHEY and CDR2 SMNVEV (reference sequence). This CDR3 has 14 residues. V was clipped by 8 bases and J by 0 bases, with 10 bases between them. The DNA for the CDR3 is TGTGCCAGCTGGACCGGGACGAACACCGGGGAGCTGTTTTTT. Encoded protein: CASWTGTNTGELFF.

The genes are TRBV9 and TRBJ1-1; 7 bases match TRBD1. The germline V gene has CDR1 SGDLS and CDR2 YYNGEE. V was pared by 4 bases and J by 4 bases, with 4 bases of the junction left unmatched. The CDR3 consists of 13 residues. This chain's CDR3 is CASSIGDSTEAFF. CDR3 nucleotides: TGTGCCAGCAGCATAGGGGACAGCACTGAAGCTTTCTTT.

The chain combines TRBV2 with TRBJ1-3; D unclear. V lost 3 bases to trimming and J lost 2 bases, with 17 bases between them. The CDR3 has 17 amino acids. Germline CDR1 and CDR2: SNHLY and FYNNEI. The CDR3 here is CASSEDPWTLTGNTIYF. CDR3 sequence (DNA): TGTGCCAGCAGTGAGGACCCCTGGACCCTAACTGGAAACACCATATATTTT.

The chain employs TRBV19 and TRBJ2-5; 8 bases map to TRBD2. The germline gives CDR1 LNHDA, CDR2 SQIVND (reference sequence). The V gene end was trimmed by 5 bases and the J gene end by 7 bases; junction bases not matched to a gene: 15. The CDR3 length is 16 residues. CDR3 sequence reads: CASSSAGLDLGGTQYF. DNA for the CDR3: TGTGCCAGTAGTTCAGCGGGACTAGATCTTGGCGGGACCCAGTACTTC.

The J gene is TRBJ2-7, the V gene TRBV4-3, with 10 nucleotides matching TRBD2. V lost 1 base to trimming and J lost 0 bases; unmatched junction nucleotides: 21. Germline CDR1 is LGHNA and CDR2 is YSLEER. The CDR3 length is 22 residues. CDR3 amino acids: CASSQGVIRTSGPRWHSYEQYF. The CDR3 DNA is TGCGCCAGCAGCCAAGGGGTCATTCGGACTAGCGGCCCACGGTGGCACTCCTACGAGCAGTACTTC.

The rearrangement joins TRBV6-1 to TRBJ1-1, with no clear D. Trimming took 7 bases from V and 2 from J, leaving 11 bases between them. Looked up from germline, CDR1 is MNHNS and CDR2 is SASEGT. The CDR3 has 13 residues. CDR3 sequence reads: CASIPIHNTEAFF. CDR3 nucleotides: TGTGCCAGCATCCCAATACACAACACTGAAGCTTTCTTT.

V is TRBV29-1 and J is TRBJ2-3; 7 positions agree with TRBD2. The CDR3 is 15 amino acids. After removal of 3 bases from V and 6 bases from J, the junction contained 12 bases not matched to a gene. Germline V gene sequence: CDR1 SQVTM, CDR2 ANQGSEA. As DNA, the CDR3 is TGCAGCGTTGATTCCGGGGAGGGCCAAGCGGATACGCAGTATTTT. Translation: CSVDSGEGQADTQYF.